This TCR beta chain was found in a study of blood T cell repertoires in COVID-19. Study overall: Sites across the United States, Italy and Spain contributed samples from acute and convalescent COVID-19. From T cells, B-cell-depleted T cells, or PBMCs came the material, which was cDNA or gDNA.

This CDR3 is built from 13 residues. Per the germline V gene, CDR1 is MDHEN and CDR2 is SYDVKM. The V end was cut by 11 bases, the J end by 0 bases, with 10 bases between. Source study methods: Researchers report that nucleated cell counts were estimated from reference gene primer amplification. The table came from immunoSEQ multiplex PCR; TCRdb's copy has only in-frame clones and leaves some out. D and trimming were read from the DNA, whereas the V and J calls and clone size are those reported in that table. The sample carries about 53,000 clones, 90% recorded once. The chain joins TRBV28 to TRBJ2-2, with D unresolved. This receptor was taken from a human donor in a cohort sampled during active COVID-19. Sequencing was done on a sample of peripheral blood. CDR3 coding DNA: TGTGCCTCCCGAGAATCGAACACCGGGGAGCTGTTTTTT. It is translated as CASRESNTGELFF. The variable domain in full, completed from reference TRBV28 and TRBJ2-2, reads DVKVTQSSRYLVKRTGEKVFLECVQDMDHENMFWYRQDPGLGLRLIYFSYDVKMKEKGDIPEGYSVSREKKERFSLILESASTNQTSMYLCASRESNTGELFFGEGSRLTVL.